The sequence of this T cell receptor beta chain was determined in a study of CD8+CD57+ T cells in acquired aplastic anemia. Study at large: When averaged, DNA from sorted CD4+ and CD8+ cells came to around 3.4 ug. General study points: With respect to CD8+ Simpson's diversity, patients and controls did not differ significantly. Common to patients and controls were 25 to 30 CD8+ CDR3 sequences.

Researchers used genomic DNA as the template to profile TCR beta VDJ and CDR3. TCRdb re-derived calls from the reads in MiXCR, one entry per CDR3 protein. The table lists 150,000 to 200,000 distinct CDR3 sequences, around half of them singletons. Individuals selected for sequencing had exhibited CD8+CD57+ cell expansion on flow cytometry. This CDR3 is 14 amino acids long. With 0 bases removed from V and 4 bases from J, the gap between germline ends came to 8 bases. The germline V gene encodes CDR1 SGHNT and CDR2 YENEEA. In its sample, this clonotype was seen a few times. What it recognizes is unknown. The chain couples TRBV11-3 to TRBJ2-3; no clear D gene. Sequencing was carried out using sorted CD4+, CD8+, or CD8+CD57+ T cells (not recorded which) from PBMCs. This sequence was found in a human donor with aplastic anemia. The CDR3 DNA reads as TGTGCCAGCAGCTTAGACAGAGTCCCAGATACGCAGTATTTT. Translating gives CASSLDRVPDTQYF.